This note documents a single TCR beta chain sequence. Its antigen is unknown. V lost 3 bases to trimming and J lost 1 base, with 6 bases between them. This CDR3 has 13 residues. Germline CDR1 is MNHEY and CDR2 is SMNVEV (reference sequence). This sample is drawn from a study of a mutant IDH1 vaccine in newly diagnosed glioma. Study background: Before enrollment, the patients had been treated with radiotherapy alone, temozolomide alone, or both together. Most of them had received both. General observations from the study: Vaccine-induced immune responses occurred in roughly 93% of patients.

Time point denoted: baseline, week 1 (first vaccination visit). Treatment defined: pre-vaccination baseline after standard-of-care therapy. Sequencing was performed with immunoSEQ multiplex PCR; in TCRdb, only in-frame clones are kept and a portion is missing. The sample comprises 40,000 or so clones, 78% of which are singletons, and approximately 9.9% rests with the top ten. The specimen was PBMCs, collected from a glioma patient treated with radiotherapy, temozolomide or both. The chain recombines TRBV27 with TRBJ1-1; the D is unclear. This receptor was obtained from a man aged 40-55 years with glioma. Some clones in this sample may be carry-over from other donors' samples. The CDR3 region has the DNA TGTGCCAGCAGTTTGGCCCGGAACACTGAAGCTTTCTTT. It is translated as CASSLARNTEAFF.